Listed below are T cell receptor beta chains from one sample, sequenced in a study of T cells in Graves' hyperthyroidism and ophthalmopathy. One entry per CDR3 protein results from TCRdb running MiXCR on the multiplex PCR reads. The sample yields 350,000 to 400,000 distinct CDR3 sequences, about 18% seen once. The sequencing sample was made of blood. These receptors all come from a young woman with Graves' hyperthyroidism. Each CDR3 is given with its conserved first and last residue.

j_call v_call cdr3_aa
TRBJ2-7 TRBV30 CAWSVGAAYEQYF
TRBJ1-1 TRBV29-1 CSVERVPNTEAFF
TRBJ1-1 TRBV20-1 CSARDPTGEGTEAFF
TRBJ1-2 TRBV27 CASTPAGGRGGYTF
TRBJ1-1 TRBV5-1 CASSPAENTEAFF
TRBJ2-3 TRBV25-1 CASSESRASTDTQYF
TRBJ2-7 TRBV5-6 CASSLTGPTYEQYF
TRBJ1-2 TRBV13 CASSLAPRGVNYGYTF
TRBJ2-7 TRBV11-1 CASSYRRDRDEQYF
TRBJ2-7 TRBV19 CASSMEASYEQYF
TRBJ1-3 TRBV6-1 CASSDDSFSGNTIYF
TRBJ1-5 TRBV24-1 CATSDSTGTGGSWGNQPQHF
TRBJ2-7 TRBV5-6 CSSSLGGFYEQYF
TRBJ1-2 TRBV6-4 CASRTSAWGWVGYGYTF
TRBJ2-5 TRBV3-1 CASSQDPQRGKYQYF